These 18 T cell receptor beta chains were sequenced from one sample in a study of CD8 T cells in Susac syndrome. Random hexamers primed reverse transcription of about 0.45 to 1 ug RNA. TCRdb independently ran MiXCR on the immunoSEQ multiplex PCR reads; one entry per CDR3 protein. The sample carries 160,000 or so distinct CDR3 sequences, less than 97% recorded once. The sequencing sample was made of CD8+ T cells from PBMCs. The origin of the receptors is a human donor with multiple sclerosis.

V and J are TRBV11-2 and TRBJ2-7; no clear D gene. Between the trimmed V and J ends, which lost 2 bases and 2 bases, there was a span of 7 bases. The CDR3 has 13 amino acids. The germline gives CDR1 SGHAT, CDR2 FQNNGV. The CDR3 DNA follows: TGTGCCAGCAGCTTATTCGCAACCTACGAGCAGTACTTC. Amino acid sequence: CASSLFATYEQYF. The entire variable domain, with the rest obtained from reference TRBV11-2 and TRBJ2-7, is as follows: EAGVAQSPRYKIIEKRQSVAFWCNPISGHATLYWYQQILGQGPKLLIQFQNNGVVDDSQLPKDRFSAERLKGVDSTLKIQPAKLEDSAVYLCASSLFATYEQYFGPGTRLTVT.

The chain employs TRBV12-3 or TRBV12-4 and TRBJ1-6; D unclear. The CDR3 covers 13 residues. V was shortened by 3 bases and J by 5 bases, with 5 bases between the two germline ends. CDR3 amino acids: CASSFMDNSPLHF. The CDR3 nucleotides are TGTGCCAGCAGTTTTATGGATAATTCACCCCTCCACTTT.

Written as DNA, the CDR3 is TGTGCCAGTAGTATCGGGCGGGGAAATCAGCCCCAGCATTTT. Its translation: CASSIGRGNQPQHF. V and J are TRBV19 and TRBJ1-5, with D unclear. This CDR3 is built from 14 residues. Trimming left V 3 bases short and J 4 bases short, with 10 bases between. Germline CDR1 reads LNHDA; CDR2 reads SQIVND (reference sequence).

The rearrangement uses TRBV7-6 and TRBJ1-1, with 7 bases identical to TRBD1. Germline V gene data show CDR1 as SGHVS and CDR2 as FNYEAQ. The CDR3 has 14 residues. CDR3 DNA sequence: TGTGCTAGTGGGACCGGGACAGCAAACACTGAAGCTTTCTTT. Translating gives CASGTGTANTEAFF.

The chain carries TRBV4-1 and TRBJ2-1, with 10 bases fitting TRBD2. CDR1 MGHRA and CDR2 YSYEKL come from the germline V gene. The CDR3 contains 18 residues. Losses at the gene ends were 3 bases for V and 4 bases for J; bases not matched to a gene: 12. This CDR3 is CASSQDPISGGQYNEQFF. CDR3 in DNA: TGCGCCAGCAGCCAGGACCCGATTAGCGGGGGGCAATACAATGAGCAGTTCTTC.

V is TRBV27 and J is TRBJ2-1; D possibly corresponds to TRBD1 (6 bases). This CDR3 comprises 16 residues. V was trimmed by 0 bases and J by 3 bases, leaving 12 bases between them. CDR1 and CDR2 (germline): MNHEY, SMNVEV (reference sequence). The CDR3 here is CASSLSPGQNYNEQFF. CDR3 DNA: TGTGCCAGCAGTTTATCTCCCGGACAGAACTACAATGAGCAGTTCTTC.

The chain carries TRBV29-1 and TRBJ1-3; 8 nucleotides align to TRBD1. This CDR3 has 15 residues. CDR1 is SQVTM and CDR2 is ANQGSEA in the germline V gene. Trimming cost V 6 bases and J 3 bases; bases outside gene matches: 10. The DNA of the CDR3 is TGCAGCGTATCCGACAGGGGACGGAATGGAAACACCATATATTTT. It codes for CSVSDRGRNGNTIYF.

The chain couples TRBV12-3 or TRBV12-4 to TRBJ1-6, with D perhaps matching TRBD1 (6 bases). The CDR3 spans 15 residues. The germline V and J ends were trimmed by 3 bases and 5 bases, with 11 bases remaining between them. CDR3 sequence: CASSFQDSNNSPLHF. The CDR3 DNA sequence: TGTGCCAGCAGTTTCCAGGACAGCAATAATTCACCCCTCCACTTT.

The rearrangement joins TRBV7-9 to TRBJ2-7, with 10 bases lining up with TRBD2. This CDR3 region has 13 residues. Germline V gene sequence: CDR1 SEHNR, CDR2 FQNEAQ (reference sequence). V dropped 6 bases and J dropped 5; count of bases not matched to a gene: 4. The CDR3 sequence is CASSLAGVDEQYF. In DNA form, the CDR3 reads TGTGCCAGCAGTCTAGCGGGGGTCGACGAGCAGTACTTC.

The chain combines TRBV5-6 with TRBJ1-6; D unclear. The CDR3 is 14 amino acids. CDR1 SGHDT and CDR2 YYEEEE come from the germline V gene. The ends were cut back, 4 bases at V and 13 bases at J, with 18 bases in the middle. The chain's CDR3 is CASSAGPMEPPLHF. In nucleotides, the CDR3 is TGTGCCAGCAGCGCTGGACCAATGGAACCGCCCCTCCACTTT.

The chain has TRBV12-3 or TRBV12-4 and TRBJ2-5; TRBD2 is a possible D gene (5 bases). V gave up 5 bases and J gave up 3 bases, with 7 bases separating them. The CDR3 contains 12 residues. For the CDR3, the DNA is TGTGCCAGCAGTCCTAGCAAAGAGACCCAGTACTTC. Translated, it gives CASSPSKETQYF.

V gene TRBV30 combines with J gene TRBJ2-7; 13 bases agree with TRBD2. The CDR3 loop spans 16 amino acids. The V and J ends lost 2 bases and 1 base, in that order; junction bases with no gene match: 5. Germline CDR1 and CDR2: GTSNPN and SVGIG (reference sequence). Here the CDR3 DNA reads TGTGCCTGGAGTTCTGGACTAGCGGGGGCGTCCTACGAGCAGTACTTC. Translated: CAWSSGLAGASYEQYF. The full variable domain, its missing parts supplied by reference TRBV30 and TRBJ2-7, is SQTIHQWPATLVQPVGSPLSLECTVEGTSNPNLYWYRQAAGRGLQLLFYSVGIGQISSEVPQNLSASRPQDRQFILSSKKLLLSDSGFYLCAWSSGLAGASYEQYFGPGTRLTVT.

The chain uses TRBV28 and TRBJ1-5; the D gene is possibly TRBD1 (6 bases). Trimming cost V 7 bases and J 2 bases, with 21 bases left between them. Germline V gene data show CDR1 as MDHEN and CDR2 as SYDVKM. The CDR3 is 17 amino acids. The CDR3 bases are TGTGCCAGCACCCTATGGGGGGGGGCCGGGGGCAATCAGCCCCAGCATTTT. Encoded protein: CASTLWGGAGGNQPQHF.

V gene TRBV6-5 combines with J gene TRBJ1-1; 8 bases agree with TRBD1. The ends lost 5 bases at V and 0 bases at J; junction bases unmatched: 2. CDR3 length: 14 residues. Germline CDR1 reads MNHEY; CDR2 reads SVGAGI. This CDR3 is CASSHRGLNTEAFF. Here the CDR3 DNA reads TGTGCCAGCAGTCACAGGGGGTTGAACACTGAAGCTTTCTTT.

This chain connects TRBV5-1 to TRBJ2-7; the D is unclear. CDR1 and CDR2 (germline): SGHRS, YFSETQ. This CDR3 has 12 residues. The V end lost 0 bases, the J end lost 3 bases, and 4 bases lay between the germline ends. The CDR3 DNA is TGCGCCAGCAGCTTGGACGGCTACGAGCAGTACTTC. Its translation: CASSLDGYEQYF.

This chain links TRBV29-1 with TRBJ1-1, with D unresolved. Per germline, CDR1 SQVTM and CDR2 ANQGSEA. V was clipped by 3 bases and J by 8 bases, with 10 bases between them. The CDR3 covers 11 residues. CDR3: CSVDSKTEAFF. CDR3 coding DNA: TGCAGCGTTGACAGTAAGACGGAAGCTTTCTTT.

This clonotype turned up a few times. The genes are TRBV4-1 and TRBJ2-1; TRBD2 matches at 10 bases. The V and J ends lost 0 bases and 7 bases, in that order; junction bases with no gene match: 9. CDR1 is MGHRA and CDR2 is YSYEKL in the germline V gene. The length of the CDR3 is 17 residues. The CDR3 sequence: CASSQEESGGARNEQFF. The CDR3 coding sequence is TGCGCCAGCAGCCAAGAGGAGAGCGGGGGGGCCCGGAATGAGCAGTTCTTC.

CDR3 loop: CSADRNTEAFF. CDR3 DNA sequence: TGCAGCGCAGACAGAAACACTGAAGCTTTCTTT. V gene TRBV29-1 combines with J gene TRBJ1-1; tentative D call: TRBD1 (5 bases). This CDR3 is built from 11 residues. The ends were cut back, 7 bases at V and 2 bases at J, with 8 bases in the middle. Germline CDR1 is SQVTM and CDR2 is ANQGSEA.